This T cell receptor (beta chain) was recorded in a study of T cell changes during pregnancy in multiple sclerosis. Trimming took off 1 base at V and 1 base at J, with 8 bases between the two ends. Germline loops: CDR1 SGHTA, CDR2 FQGNSA. The CDR3 is made up of 15 amino acids. Libraries were prepared by immunoSEQ multiplex PCR; TCRdb keeps only in-frame clonotypes and omits some of them. The sample lists 50,000 to 70,000 clones, about nine tenths occurring once. The chain is built from TRBV7-2 and TRBJ2-1, with D tentatively TRBD1 (5 bases). The sample in question was peripheral blood, obtained in the second trimester of pregnancy. The receptor was isolated from a female donor with multiple sclerosis, enrolled in a pregnancy study. CDR3 nucleotides: TGTGCCAGCAGCTTAGTAAGGGGATCCTACAATGAGCAGTTCTTC. It yields the protein CASSLVRGSYNEQFF.